Sequencing of this T cell receptor beta chain was carried out in a study of post-analysis software for immune sequencing data. Study findings and constraints: Five TRBV segments occurring more often in patients than controls included TRBV5-6, TRBV5-1 and TRBV20-1. Patients with multiple sclerosis recorded significantly lower normalized Chao1 diversity than controls, the study found.

The library was made from cDNA and included unique molecular identifiers. One entry per CDR3 protein results from TCRdb running MiXCR on the PCR reads. The sample has some 690,000 distinct CDR3 sequences, 55% to 60% seen once. This CDR3 is built from 16 residues. The V gene's germline CDR1 is SGHKS and CDR2 YYEKEE (reference sequence). The V and J ends lost 4 bases and 11 bases respectively, with 27 bases between them. About this clonotype itself: Its antigen is not known.

Sequenced: blood. The sequence came from a girl aged 2 to 10 with multiple sclerosis. V usage is TRBV5-5 and J usage is TRBJ2-5; D unresolved. The CDR3 sequence: CASSPAAGLTNNEQYF. The CDR3 coding sequence is TGTGCCAGCAGCCCTGCCGCCGGGTTGACCAACAATGAGCAGTACTTC.